This T cell receptor (beta chain) emerged from a study of blood T cells in healthy people across ages. Broader study findings: Estimated diversity across one million T cells was deemed an underestimate. Both naive CD4+ cell counts and diversity were greater in long-lived donors than in aged donors.

Using a J-beta primer mix together with a sample-barcoded 5' primer, a second PCR was run for roughly 6 to 12 cycles. TCRdb re-derived calls from the 5' RACE reads in MiXCR, one entry per CDR3 protein. The sample carries 1.5 million to 2 million distinct CDR3 sequences, roughly 28% recorded once. About this clonotype: Its antigen is not known.

The clonotype comes from a woman aged 25-40 years in good health. The sequenced material came from blood.

Here the CDR3 reads CATSDAPGLESPDTQYF. The CDR3 coding sequence is TGTGCCACCAGTGATGCCCCGGGACTAGAGAGCCCAGATACGCAGTATTTT. The V gene is TRBV24-1, the J gene TRBJ2-3; 8 bases match TRBD2. Trimming took 3 bases from V and 4 from J; bases not matched to a gene: 11. This CDR3 spans 17 amino acids. CDR1 and CDR2 (germline): KGHDR, SFDVKD.